These 22 T cell receptor beta chains came from one sample sequenced in a study of T cell responses to AZD1222 COVID-19 vaccine. Method: immunoSEQ multiplex PCR; TCRdb's copy keeps in-frame clones and lacks some. The sample lists more than 95,000 clones, about 89% occurring once. This sample comprised peripheral blood, obtained on day 0 of AZD1222 vaccination. Receptors originate from an adult in good health.

The chain employs TRBV9 and TRBJ2-2; TRBD1 aligns across 8 bases. Germline lookup yields CDR1 SGDLS and CDR2 YYNGEE. Germline trimming cut 0 bases from V and 6 bases from J; bases unmatched to any gene: 7. There are 16 residues in the CDR3. The CDR3 region has the DNA TGTGCCAGCAGCGTAGAAACGACAGGGGATGCCGGGGAGCTGTTTTTT. This encodes CASSVETTGDAGELFF.

This chain connects TRBV10-3 to TRBJ2-7; D remains unclear. Germline-derived CDR1 and CDR2 are ENHRY and SYGVKD. Between the trimmed V and J ends, which lost 4 bases and 0 bases, there was a span of 10 bases. This CDR3 region has 14 residues. The chain's CDR3 is CAISGLLSSYEQYF. In nucleotides, the CDR3 is TGTGCCATCAGTGGCCTACTGAGCTCCTACGAGCAGTACTTC.

This chain uses TRBV28 with TRBJ2-5; 12 bases align to TRBD2. Germline-derived CDR1 and CDR2 are MDHEN and SYDVKM. The CDR3 extends over 14 amino acids. Trimming took 8 bases from V and 2 from J; bases not matched to a gene: 3. The CDR3 is CASCLAGGQETQYF. DNA for the CDR3: TGTGCCAGCTGCCTAGCGGGGGGGCAAGAGACCCAGTACTTC. Full variable domain (missing parts from reference TRBV28 and TRBJ2-5): DVKVTQSSRYLVKRTGEKVFLECVQDMDHENMFWYRQDPGLGLRLIYFSYDVKMKEKGDIPEGYSVSREKKERFSLILESASTNQTSMYLCASCLAGGQETQYFGPGTRLLVL.

The count of this clone is one. This chain connects TRBV27 to TRBJ1-6; D ambiguous. The germline V gene encodes CDR1 MNHEY and CDR2 SMNVEV (reference sequence). The germline V and J ends were trimmed by 3 bases and 2 bases, with 14 bases remaining between them. The CDR3 spans 17 residues. This CDR3 reads CASSFRASPTYNSPLHF. The CDR3 DNA is TGTGCCAGCAGTTTTCGGGCCTCCCCAACCTATAATTCACCCCTCCACTTT.

The chain recombines TRBV12-3 or TRBV12-4 with TRBJ1-1; TRBD1 matches at 7 bases. V was clipped by 6 bases and J by 10 bases; unmatched bases: 11. The CDR3 contains 13 residues. This CDR3 is CASSREGAYGAFF. The CDR3 region has the DNA TGTGCCAGCAGCCGAGAGGGGGCATACGGAGCTTTCTTT.

This rearrangement joins TRBV10-3 to TRBJ2-1; 8 bases line up with TRBD2. The CDR3 runs to 17 residues. Germline V gene sequence: CDR1 ENHRY, CDR2 SYGVKD. With V trimmed by 0 bases and J by 7 bases, 11 bases remained unmatched. This CDR3 reads CAISESIFAGGRNEQFF. The CDR3 bases are TGTGCCATCAGTGAGTCGATCTTTGCGGGGGGCCGAAATGAGCAGTTCTTC.

This chain uses TRBV6-2 or TRBV6-3 with TRBJ1-1; D possibly corresponds to TRBD1 (5 bases). V was pared by 5 bases and J by 4 bases, with 17 bases between. This CDR3 has 15 amino acids. Germline CDR1 is MNHEY and CDR2 is SVGEGT. CDR3 sequence (DNA): TGTGCCAGCAGTCACCCCATGGGGCGTCTCACTGAAGCTTTCTTT. Translating it yields CASSHPMGRLTEAFF.

The J gene is TRBJ2-7, the V gene TRBV7-2, with D tentatively TRBD1 or TRBD2 (6 bases each). V gave up 3 bases and J gave up 0 bases, with 9 bases separating them. Germline V gene sequence: CDR1 SGHTA, CDR2 FQGNSA. The CDR3 length is 14 residues. DNA of the CDR3: TGTGCCAGCAGCTTCGGGGGCTCCTCCTACGAGCAGTACTTC. Translating it yields CASSFGGSSYEQYF.

The rearrangement links TRBV2 to TRBJ1-5; the D gene is possibly TRBD1 (5 bases). CDR1 is SNHLY, CDR2 FYNNEI, per germline. V dropped 4 bases and J dropped 5 bases, with 15 bases sitting between them. The CDR3 spans 15 residues. The CDR3 nucleotides read TGTGCCAGCAGTGCCGACAGTAGATCGGATCAGCCCCAGCATTTT. Translation gives CASSADSRSDQPQHF.

CDR3 nucleotide sequence: TGTGCCAGCAGTTTAGAGACAGGGGACACATACGAGCAGTACTTC. This codes for CASSLETGDTYEQYF. This chain connects TRBV27 to TRBJ2-7; 8 bases are shared with TRBD1. CDR3 length: 15 amino acids. Trimming removed 2 bases from V and 4 bases from J; junction bases left unmatched: 7. The germline gives CDR1 MNHEY, CDR2 SMNVEV (reference sequence).

The count of this clone is one. J is TRBJ1-5 and V is TRBV28; the D is unclear. Between the trimmed V and J ends, which lost 3 bases and 3 bases, there was a span of 15 bases. The CDR3 is made up of 16 amino acids. Germline-derived CDR1 and CDR2 are MDHEN and SYDVKM. DNA for the CDR3: TGTGCCAGCAGTTTTAGGGCGACCCACCTCAATCAGCCCCAGCATTTT. Residues: CASSFRATHLNQPQHF.

The chain employs TRBV6-5 and TRBJ2-5, with D possibly being TRBD2 (5 bases). Germline CDR1 reads MNHEY; CDR2 reads SVGAGI. V shed 5 bases and J shed 2 bases, with 15 bases lying between them. The CDR3 spans 15 residues. This chain's CDR3 is CASSRTRGPQETQYF. Written as DNA, the CDR3 is TGTGCCAGCAGTCGCACTAGAGGGCCACAAGAGACCCAGTACTTC.

The chain employs TRBV30 and TRBJ2-7; D is possibly TRBD1 (6 bases). V lost 2 bases and J 12 bases, leaving 14 bases between the germline ends. The germline V gene has CDR1 GTSNPN and CDR2 SVGIG (reference sequence). This CDR3 comprises 11 residues. Here the CDR3 reads CAWSMGALWYF. As DNA, the CDR3 is TGTGCCTGGAGTATGGGGGCCCTGTGGTACTTC.

This rearrangement joins TRBV7-6 to TRBJ2-5; 10 bases line up with TRBD1. The CDR3 totals 13 residues. Germline V CDR1 and CDR2: SGHVS, FNYEAQ. Trimming cost V 5 bases and J 7 bases; bases outside gene matches: 4. CDR3 sequence reads: CASSVGQGVTQYF. Written as DNA, the CDR3 is TGTGCCAGCAGCGTCGGACAGGGGGTGACCCAGTACTTC.

The genes are TRBV15 and TRBJ1-2; D is ambiguous. Per germline, CDR1 LNHNV and CDR2 YYDKDF (reference sequence). Trimming took 3 bases from V and 8 from J, leaving 16 bases between them. The CDR3 covers 14 residues. CDR3 sequence reads: CATSSPGPSEGYTF. The CDR3 DNA reads TGTGCCACCAGCAGTCCCGGGCCTTCTGAAGGCTACACCTTC.

The table lists this clone with a count of one. V usage is TRBV18 and J usage is TRBJ2-7; possibly TRBD1 for D (6 bases). V gave up 2 bases and J gave up 2 bases, with 13 bases separating them. CDR1 is KGHSH and CDR2 is LQKENI in the germline V gene. The CDR3 runs to 15 residues. CDR3: CASSPRRQEPYEQYF. CDR3 nucleotides: TGTGCCAGCTCACCAAGGAGACAGGAACCCTACGAGCAGTACTTC.

CDR3 nucleotides: TGCGCCAGCAGCTTGCATCAGAGCTATGGCTACACCTTC. It codes for CASSLHQSYGYTF. The gene calls are TRBV5-1 and TRBJ1-2; D gene unclear. Trimming took 1 base from V and 4 from J, leaving 8 bases between them. Germline V gene lookup returns CDR1 SGHRS and CDR2 YFSETQ. The CDR3 has 13 residues. The full variable domain, with the rest looked up from reference TRBV5-1 and TRBJ1-2, is KAGVTQTPRYLIKTRGQQVTLSCSPISGHRSVSWYQQTPGQGLQFLFEYFSETQRNKGNFPGRFSGRQFSNSRSEMNVSTLELGDSALYLCASSLHQSYGYTFGSGTRLTVV.

V gene TRBV6-5 combines with J gene TRBJ2-1; D is unresolved. The CDR3 runs to 14 residues. The V gene's germline CDR1 is MNHEY and CDR2 SVGAGI. The ends were cut back, 6 bases at V and 0 bases at J, with 9 bases in the middle. The chain's CDR3 is CASSLARSYNEQFF. Written as DNA, the CDR3 is TGTGCCAGCAGCCTCGCCCGCTCCTACAATGAGCAGTTCTTC.

This chain uses TRBV6-6 with TRBJ2-5; D unresolved. Per the germline V gene, CDR1 is MNHNY and CDR2 is SVGAGI (reference sequence). Trimming removed 0 bases from V and 5 bases from J, with 4 bases in between. The CDR3 runs to 12 residues. The CDR3 is CASSYSFETQYF. CDR3 in DNA: TGTGCCAGCAGTTACTCGTTCGAGACCCAGTACTTC.

This rearrangement joins TRBV6-5 to TRBJ1-6, with D perhaps TRBD1 (5 bases). Germline V lookup: CDR1 MNHEY, CDR2 SVGAGI. Trimming stripped 3 bases from V and 9 bases from J, with 9 bases between. The CDR3 loop spans 13 amino acids. This chain's CDR3 is CASSYIGASPLHF. CDR3 bases: TGTGCCAGCAGTTATATCGGGGCTTCACCCCTCCACTTT.

The chain has TRBV6-1 and TRBJ1-5; D is possibly TRBD1 (5 bases). Trimming removed 3 bases from V and 3 bases from J, with 12 bases in between. CDR1 is MNHNS, CDR2 SASEGT, per germline. This CDR3 region has 15 residues. The DNA of the CDR3 is TGTGCCAGCAGTGAGATGTCGACAGTCAATCAGCCCCAGCATTTT. Its translation: CASSEMSTVNQPQHF.

This clone has only one observation. The chain combines TRBV21-1 with TRBJ2-3; the DNA was not compared with TRBD1, the D call given in the table. TRBV21-1 is tagged as a pseudogene. This CDR3 has 11 amino acids. The CDR3 protein is CASSSRDRRYF. CDR3 nucleotides: TGTGCCAGCAGCTCCCGGGACAGGCGGTATTTT.